What follows describes a single TCR beta chain. Antigen: not known. This entry is derived from a study of T-cell memory formation after mild COVID-19. Overall study findings and caveats: Some responding clones appeared in pre-infection memory, suggesting cross-reactive memory joined. Clonal second-wave expansions that peaked on day 37 had unconfirmed SARS-CoV-2 specificity.

One entry per CDR3 protein results from TCRdb running MiXCR on the 5' RACE reads. The table lists hundreds of thousands of distinct CDR3 sequences, around 27% of them singletons. This receptor was taken from an adult woman who had mild COVID-19 (a few samples of this study predate the infection). Cell type and time point are not known. Sequenced input: PBMCs or a T cell subset sorted from them (not recorded which).

Written as DNA, the CDR3 is TGCAGTGCTAGAGCCGGGACTAGCGATAACAATGAGCAGTTCTTC. Amino acid sequence: CSARAGTSDNNEQFF. The chain carries TRBV20-1 and TRBJ2-1, with 10 bases that match TRBD2. The CDR3 has 15 residues. Germline CDR1 and CDR2: DFQATT and SNEGSKA (reference sequence). The trim removed 1 base at V and 5 bases at J, leaving 5 bases unmatched.